Listed below are T cell receptor beta chains from one sample, sequenced in a study of blood T cell repertoires in COVID-19. The method was immunoSEQ multiplex PCR; TCRdb's version includes in-frame clones alone and lacks a portion of them. The table shows 380,000 or so clones, with 70% to 90% occurring only once. Sample: PBMCs or T cells enriched from blood (not recorded which). The source of these receptors is a woman in her 30s with acute COVID-19. CDR3s include the opening cysteine and the closing phenylalanine or tryptophan. Each record gives: clone size, J gene, D gene, V gene, CDR3 protein, CDR3 DNA. A D gene is named only where the DNA matches it firmly. Rows give clone size only sometimes, using once, few, many, or a class for an expanded clone.

>-|TRBJ2-3|TRBD2|TRBV19
CASSETSGGDTQYF
TGTGCCAGTAGTGAGACTAGCGGGGGAGATACGCAGTATTTT
>-|TRBJ1-2|TRBD1|TRBV2
CASSEGQGPIGYTF
TGTGCCAGCAGCGAGGGACAGGGGCCTATTGGCTACACCTTC
>-|TRBJ1-2|-|TRBV19
CASSRTYTGGYTF
TGTGCCAGTAGTCGAACCTACACGGGGGGCTACACCTTC
>-|TRBJ2-2|-|TRBV6-6
CASSYSFTSTGELFF
TGTGCCAGCAGTTACTCGTTTACATCCACCGGGGAGCTGTTTTTT
>few|TRBJ1-1|-|TRBV7-3
CASSFGGLGYTEAFF
TGTGCCAGCAGCTTCGGGGGTCTGGGCTACACTGAAGCTTTCTTT
>-|TRBJ1-2|-|TRBV5-1
CASSVAANYGYTF
TGCGCCAGCAGCGTCGCGGCTAACTATGGCTACACCTTC
>-|TRBJ2-2|TRBD1|TRBV19
CASSPRTGLEGELFF
TGTGCCAGTAGTCCGCGGACAGGGCTTGAGGGGGAGCTGTTTTTT
>-|TRBJ1-2|TRBD1|TRBV18
CASSHGTGDNYGYTF
TGTGCCAGCTCCCACGGGACAGGGGACAACTATGGCTACACCTTC
>-|TRBJ2-3|-|TRBV11-3
CASWRRPHPTDTQYF
TGTGCCAGCTGGCGGCGGCCCCACCCCACAGATACGCAGTATTTT
>-|TRBJ2-5|-|TRBV5-5
CASSWVEAGTGETQYF
TGTGCCAGCAGCTGGGTGGAAGCCGGGACTGGGGAGACCCAGTACTTC
>-|TRBJ2-1|-|TRBV1
CTSSQGLPGDRVRGEQFF
TGCACCAGCAGCCAAGGGCTTCCGGGGGACAGGGTAAGGGGTGAGCAGTTCTTC
>-|TRBJ2-2|TRBD2|TRBV7-2
CASSLIGGAWTGELFF
TGTGCCAGCAGCTTAATCGGGGGGGCCTGGACCGGGGAGCTGTTTTTT
>-|TRBJ1-5|TRBD1|TRBV5-5
CASSLGQGRNQPQHF
TGTGCCAGCAGCTTGGGACAGGGAAGGAATCAGCCCCAGCATTTT
>-|TRBJ2-7|-|TRBV6-5
CASSKSGYEQYF
TGTGCCAGCAGTAAAAGCGGCTACGAGCAGTACTTC
>-|TRBJ1-5|-|TRBV21-1
CASSKIRRGRRWNQPQHF
TGTGCCAGCAGCAAAATCAGGAGGGGGCGAAGGTGGAATCAGCCCCAGCATTTT
>-|TRBJ1-3|TRBD1|TRBV15
CATSRDLGTGGSGNTIYF
TGTGCCACCAGCAGAGACCTCGGGACAGGGGGTTCGGGAAACACCATATATTTT
>-|TRBJ1-4|-|TRBV5-1
CASSPGFSEKLFF
TGCGCCAGCAGCCCAGGGTTTTCTGAAAAACTGTTTTTT